The T cell receptor beta chain under discussion was sequenced for a study of blood T cell repertoires in COVID-19. Background on the study: The cDNA or gDNA used as material had been derived from T cells, B-cell-depleted T cells, or PBMCs.

This table comes from immunoSEQ multiplex PCR, and its TCRdb copy is limited to in-frame clones, with some not included. The sample carries over 90,000 clones, over 70% recorded once. Trimming pared 5 bases from V and 4 bases from J, leaving 15 bases between. The CDR3 consists of 15 residues. Germline V lookup: CDR1 SGHTA, CDR2 FQGNSA. The table lists this clone with a count of one. The rearrangement links TRBV7-2 to TRBJ1-5, with D perhaps matching TRBD1 (6 bases). Sequencing was carried out using peripheral blood. The TCR sequence derives from a man older than 75 with active or convalescent COVID-19. The CDR3 region is CASSVRGKGNQPQHF. CDR3 coding DNA: TGTGCCAGCAGCGTCAGGGGAAAGGGAAATCAGCCCCAGCATTTT.